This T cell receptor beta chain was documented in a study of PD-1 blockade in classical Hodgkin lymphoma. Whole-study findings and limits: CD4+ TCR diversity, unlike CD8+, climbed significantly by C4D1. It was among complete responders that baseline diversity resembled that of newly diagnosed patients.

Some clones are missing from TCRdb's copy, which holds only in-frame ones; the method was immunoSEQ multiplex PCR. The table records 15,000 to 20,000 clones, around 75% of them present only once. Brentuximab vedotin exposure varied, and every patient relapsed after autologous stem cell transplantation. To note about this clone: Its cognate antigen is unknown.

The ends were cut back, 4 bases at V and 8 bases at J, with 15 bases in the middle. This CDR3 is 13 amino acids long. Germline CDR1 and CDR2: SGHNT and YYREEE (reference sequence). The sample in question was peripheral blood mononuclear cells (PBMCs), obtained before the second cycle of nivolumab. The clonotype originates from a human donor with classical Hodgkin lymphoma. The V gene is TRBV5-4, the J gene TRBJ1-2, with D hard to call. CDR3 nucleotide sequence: TGTGCCAGCAGCGCCCCCGGACTTCGGGGCTACACCTTC. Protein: CASSAPGLRGYTF.